These 2 T cell receptor beta chains originate from one sample sequenced in a study of response to subunit inactivated influenza vaccine. TCRdb used MiXCR to reprocess the RT-PCR reads, holding one entry per CDR3 protein. The sample comprises 860,000 or so distinct CDR3 sequences, 21% of which are singletons, and 10% rests with the top ten. The sequences come from PBMCs from blood, collected about 5 days after vaccination. The source of these receptors is a man between 45 and 60 years old who received an inactivated influenza vaccine.

The table lists this clonotype with many counts. This sequence joins TRBV5-1 and TRBJ1-2; D gene ambiguous. V was shortened by 4 bases and J by 4 bases, with 11 bases between the two germline ends. The germline CDR1 and CDR2 sequences are SGHRS and YFSETQ. This CDR3 has 13 residues. The CDR3 DNA sequence: TGCGCCAGCAGCCCGGCGGACGGCTATGGCTACACCTTC. Translated, it gives CASSPADGYGYTF.

This clonotype has at least ten counts. V and J are TRBV3-1 and TRBJ1-6; D is uncertain. The CDR3 extends over 14 amino acids. Trimming took off 5 bases at V and 4 bases at J, with 9 bases between the two ends. From germline, CDR1 is LGHDT and CDR2 YNNKEL (reference sequence). The CDR3 sequence is CASSKLQYNSPLHF. The DNA of the CDR3 is TGTGCCAGCAGCAAGTTACAGTATAATTCACCCCTCCACTTT.